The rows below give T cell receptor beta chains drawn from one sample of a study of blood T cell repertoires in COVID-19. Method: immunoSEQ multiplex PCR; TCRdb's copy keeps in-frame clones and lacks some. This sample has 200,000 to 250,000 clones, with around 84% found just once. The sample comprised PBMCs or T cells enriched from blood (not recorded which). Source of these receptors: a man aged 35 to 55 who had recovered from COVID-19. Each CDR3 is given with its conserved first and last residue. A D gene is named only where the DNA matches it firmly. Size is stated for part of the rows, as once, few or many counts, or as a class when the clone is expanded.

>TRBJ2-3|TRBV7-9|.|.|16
TGTGCCAGCAGCTTATCGGGGAGTCCCCACACAGATACGCAGTATTTT
CASSLSGSPHTDTQYF
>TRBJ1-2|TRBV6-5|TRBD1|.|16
TGTGCCAGCAGTTACTCGCGAGACAGGGTTGGGGATGGCTACACCTTC
CASSYSRDRVGDGYTF
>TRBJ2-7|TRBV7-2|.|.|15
TGTGCCAGCAGCTTAGTAGGAGGGGTAGCCTACGAGCAGTACTTC
CASSLVGGVAYEQYF
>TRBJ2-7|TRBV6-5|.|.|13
TGTGCCAGCGGGAGCGGTATGGGGTACGAGCAGTACTTC
CASGSGMGYEQYF
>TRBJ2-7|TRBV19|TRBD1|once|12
TGTGCCGCACAGGGGGAGTTTGGCGAGCAGTACTTC
CAAQGEFGEQYF
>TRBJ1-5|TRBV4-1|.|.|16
TGCGCCAGCAGCCAGATCCGGACGGGAGGGGATCAGCCCCAGCATTTT
CASSQIRTGGDQPQHF
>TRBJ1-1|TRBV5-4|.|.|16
TGTGCCAGCAGCTTAGCTGGGTTTCTTGAGGACACTGAAGCTTTCTTT
CASSLAGFLEDTEAFF
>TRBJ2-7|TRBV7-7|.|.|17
TGTGCTAGCAGCCCGCCAACTTTGCGGGTCTACTCCTACGAGCAGTACTTC
CASSPPTLRVYSYEQYF
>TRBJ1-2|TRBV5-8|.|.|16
TGTGCCAGCAGCTTGGAAGTTTCAGGGACACACTATGGCTACACCTTC
CASSLEVSGTHYGYTF
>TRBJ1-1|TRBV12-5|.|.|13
TGTGCTAGTGGTTTAGAACAGGGTACTGAAGCTTTCTTT
CASGLEQGTEAFF
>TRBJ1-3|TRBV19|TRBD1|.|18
TGTGCCAGTACCAGGACCCCCGGGACAGCTTACTCTGGAAACACCATATATTTT
CASTRTPGTAYSGNTIYF
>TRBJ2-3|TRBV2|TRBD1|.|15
TGTGCCAGCAGAAACCGGGACAGGGGGTCAGATACGCAGTATTTT
CASRNRDRGSDTQYF
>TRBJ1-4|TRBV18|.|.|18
TGTGCCAGCTCACCAACATCTGGGACAACCGCAACTAATGAAAAACTGTTTTTT
CASSPTSGTTATNEKLFF
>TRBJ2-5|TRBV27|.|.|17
TGTGCCAGCACCACTAATGGACTAGGGGGGGGTGTAGAGACCCAGTACTTC
CASTTNGLGGGVETQYF
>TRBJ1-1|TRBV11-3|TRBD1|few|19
TGTGCCAGCAGCCGGAACCCCCTCGGGACAGGGGGCGATAACACTGAAGCTTTCTTT
CASSRNPLGTGGDNTEAFF
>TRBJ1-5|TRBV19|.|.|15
TGTGCCAGTAGTATAAGTCCAGGGTCCAATCAGCCCCAGCATTTT
CASSISPGSNQPQHF
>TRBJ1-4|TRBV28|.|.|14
TGTGCCAGCAGGGACAGTGCAACTAATGAAAAACTGTTTTTT
CASRDSATNEKLFF
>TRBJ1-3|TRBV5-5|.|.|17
TGTGCCAGCAGCTTCCCAAAAGGGGCCTCCTCTGGAAACACCATATATTTT
CASSFPKGASSGNTIYF
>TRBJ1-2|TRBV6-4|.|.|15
TGTGCCAGCAGTTTTACAGGAGGGTCTAACTATGGCTACACCTTC
CASSFTGGSNYGYTF
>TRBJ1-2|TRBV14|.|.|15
TGTGCCAGCAGCCAAGGAGGACAAGTCGGCTATGGCTACACCTTC
CASSQGGQVGYGYTF
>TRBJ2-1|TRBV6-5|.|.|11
TGTGCCAGCAGGCGGGACAATGAGCAGTTCTTC
CASRRDNEQFF
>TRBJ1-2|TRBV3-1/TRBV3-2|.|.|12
TGTGCCAGCAGGGAAGTGGGGGGTGGCTACACCTTC
CASREVGGGYTF
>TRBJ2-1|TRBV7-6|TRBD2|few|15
TGTGCCAGCAGCTTGTGGACTAGCGGGGGAGCGGGGCAGTTCTTC
CASSLWTSGGAGQFF
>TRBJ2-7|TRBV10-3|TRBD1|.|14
TGTGCCATCAGTGGGACAGGGGCTTTGGGGGAGCAGTACTTC
CAISGTGALGEQYF
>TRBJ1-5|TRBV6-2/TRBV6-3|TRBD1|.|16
TGTGCCAGCAGTCGATTACAGGGGTATAGCAATCAGCCCCAGCATTTT
CASSRLQGYSNQPQHF
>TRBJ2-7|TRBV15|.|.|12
TGTGCCACCAGCAGAGATTCGGGGGAGCAGTACTTC
CATSRDSGEQYF
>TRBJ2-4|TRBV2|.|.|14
TGTGCCAGCAGTGAAGTACTAGCCAAAAACATTCAGTACTTC
CASSEVLAKNIQYF
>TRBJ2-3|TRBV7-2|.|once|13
TGTGCCAGTTCTGATGGGGCGGCAGATACGCAGTATTTT
CASSDGAADTQYF
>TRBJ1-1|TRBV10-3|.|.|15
TGTGCCATCAGTGAGTCGGGGGGGGCCGGCACTGAAGCTTTCTTT
CAISESGGAGTEAFF
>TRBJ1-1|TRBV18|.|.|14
TGTGCCAGCTCACCAGGTGCGATGAACACTGAAGCTTTCTTT
CASSPGAMNTEAFF
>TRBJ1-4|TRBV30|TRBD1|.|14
TGTGCCTGGAGCACGACAGGGGAAAATGAAAAACTGTTTTTT
CAWSTTGENEKLFF
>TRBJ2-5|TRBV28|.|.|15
TGTGCCAGCAGGGGGGACGGCCAGGGGCCAGAGACCCAGTACTTC
CASRGDGQGPETQYF
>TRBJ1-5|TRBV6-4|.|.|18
TGTGCCAGCAGGGGAATTTCGGGGGACGCATATAGCAATCAGCCCCAGCATTTT
CASRGISGDAYSNQPQHF
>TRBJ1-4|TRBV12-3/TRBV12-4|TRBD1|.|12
TGTGCCAGCAGTAGAGGACAGGGCCAACTGTTTTTT
CASSRGQGQLFF
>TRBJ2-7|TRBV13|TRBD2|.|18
TGTGCCAGCAGCTTATTGTTCCCGACTAGCGGGAGCTCCTACGAGCAGTACTTC
CASSLLFPTSGSSYEQYF
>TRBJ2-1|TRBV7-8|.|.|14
TGTGCCAGCAGCTTCTCGCCGAGATACAATGAGCAGTTCTTC
CASSFSPRYNEQFF
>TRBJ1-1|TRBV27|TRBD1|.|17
TGTGCCAGCAGTTTGGTAGGGGGCTACCTATTGAACACTGAAGCTTTCTTT
CASSLVGGYLLNTEAFF
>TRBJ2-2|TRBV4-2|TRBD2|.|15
TGTGCCATCTCAGGGACTAGCGGGAGGGCCGGGGAGCTGTTTTTT
CAISGTSGRAGELFF
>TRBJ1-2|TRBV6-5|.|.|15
TGTGCCAGCAGTTACGGAACAGCGGCCAACTATGGCTACACCTTC
CASSYGTAANYGYTF
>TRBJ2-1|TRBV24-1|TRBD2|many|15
TGTGCCACCAGTGCTAGCGGGGGTCTTTACAATGAGCAGTTCTTC
CATSASGGLYNEQFF
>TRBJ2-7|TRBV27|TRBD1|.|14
TGTGCCAGCAGTCCGGGGACAGGGGGCTCCGAGCAGTACTTC
CASSPGTGGSEQYF
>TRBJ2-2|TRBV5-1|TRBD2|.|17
TGCGCCAGCAGCTATCTCATAGCGGGAGATAACACCGGGGAGCTGTTTTTT
CASSYLIAGDNTGELFF
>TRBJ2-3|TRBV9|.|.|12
TGTGCCAGCAGCGCCTCCACAGATACGCAGTATTTT
CASSASTDTQYF
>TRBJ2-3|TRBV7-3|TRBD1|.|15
TGTGCCAGCAGCCCCGACAGGGGAAAGACAGATACGCAGTATTTT
CASSPDRGKTDTQYF
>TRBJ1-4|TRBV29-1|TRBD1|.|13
TGCAGCGTTGTGACAGGGGGCGTTGAAAAACTGTTTTTT
CSVVTGGVEKLFF
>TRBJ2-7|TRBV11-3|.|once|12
TGTGCCAGCAGCTTAACACCCGACGAGCAGTACTTC
CASSLTPDEQYF
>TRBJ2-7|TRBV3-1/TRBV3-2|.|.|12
TGTGCCAGCAGCCAAGGGCCCTACGAGCAGTACTTC
CASSQGPYEQYF
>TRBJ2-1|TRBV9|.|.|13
TGTGCCAGCAGCACGGGGACTGTGGGTGAGCAGTTCTTC
CASSTGTVGEQFF
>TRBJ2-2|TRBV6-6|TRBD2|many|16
TGTGCCAGCAGTTACAACCTAGCGGGGAACACCGGGGAGCTGTTTTTT
CASSYNLAGNTGELFF
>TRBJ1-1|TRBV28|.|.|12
TGTGCCAGCAGTTTACAGGGGACTGAAGCTTTCTTT
CASSLQGTEAFF
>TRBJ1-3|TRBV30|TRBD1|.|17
TGTGCCTGGAGTGTATCTCGGACAGGCCACTCTGGAAACACCATATATTTT
CAWSVSRTGHSGNTIYF
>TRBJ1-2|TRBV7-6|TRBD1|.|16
TGTGCCAGCAGCTCAACGGTGGCAGGGGGAAGCTATGGCTACACCTTC
CASSSTVAGGSYGYTF
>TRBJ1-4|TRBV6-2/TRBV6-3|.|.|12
TGTGCCAGCAGTTTACGGGATGAAAAACTGTTTTTT
CASSLRDEKLFF
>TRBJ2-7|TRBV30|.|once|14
TGTGCCTGGAGTGTACCCCGGGAGAGCTACGAGCAGTACTTC
CAWSVPRESYEQYF
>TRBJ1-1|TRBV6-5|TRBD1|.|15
TGTGCCACCCATACAACCGACAGGGTGAACACTGAAGCTTTCTTT
CATHTTDRVNTEAFF